Each of the 28 T cell receptor beta chains below was sequenced from the same sample in a study of cytomegalovirus exposure and HLA in healthy donors. Amplification used 60 Vbeta primers and 13 Jbeta primers. Data came from immunoSEQ multiplex PCR; TCRdb stores just in-frame clones and leaves some out. The sample gives more than 100,000 clones, about 78% of which show up once; roughly 8.2% is in the top ten. The sequencing sample was made of PBMCs. The receptor set was obtained from a woman between 40 and 50 years old in good health and CMV-seropositive.

The chain couples TRBV4-2 to TRBJ1-1, with a tentative D call TRBD1 (6 bases). V was cut by 1 base and J by 5 bases, with 14 bases left in between. Germline CDR1 reads LGHNA; CDR2 reads YNFKEQ. The CDR3 is made up of 15 amino acids. CDR3 coding DNA: TGTGCCAGCAGCCAAGGAACAGGGTCGGATACTGAAGCTTTCTTT. Protein: CASSQGTGSDTEAFF.

V is TRBV18 and J is TRBJ1-2; 9 bases match TRBD1. This CDR3 comprises 14 residues. Per germline, CDR1 KGHSH and CDR2 LQKENI. V dropped 6 bases and J dropped 3; count of bases not matched to a gene: 5. The CDR3 loop reads CASSNRGQDYGYTF. For the CDR3, the DNA is TGTGCCAGCTCCAACAGGGGGCAGGACTATGGCTACACCTTC.

This clone occurred a few times. The chain is built from TRBV4-3 and TRBJ2-3, with 10 bases matching TRBD2. J was trimmed by 7 bases and V by 1 base; bases with no gene match: 5. From germline, CDR1 is LGHNA and CDR2 YSLEER. CDR3 length: 15 residues. The CDR3 nucleotides are TGCGCCAGCAGCCAAGGGAGCGGGGGGGCATATACGCAGTATTTT. Translated, it gives CASSQGSGGAYTQYF.

CDR3 in amino acids: CASSIGHPGELFF. The CDR3 DNA follows: TGTGCCAGTAGTATCGGACACCCCGGGGAGCTGTTTTTT. The chain combines TRBV19 with TRBJ2-2; D might be TRBD1 (5 bases). Trimming took off 3 bases at V and 6 bases at J, with 8 bases between the two ends. The germline V gene has CDR1 LNHDA and CDR2 SQIVND (reference sequence). The CDR3 loop spans 13 amino acids.

The V and J genes are TRBV7-8 and TRBJ2-2; D is unclear. This CDR3 region has 11 residues. CDR1 and CDR2 from the germline V gene are SGHVS and FQNEAQ. Trimming took off 10 bases at V and 6 bases at J, with 9 bases between the two ends. CDR3 sequence reads: CATDTAGELFF. The CDR3 bases are TGTGCCACCGACACCGCCGGGGAGCTGTTTTTT.

The chain has TRBV5-1 and TRBJ2-3, with 9 positions matching TRBD1. V was pared by 2 bases and J by 2 bases, with 3 bases of the junction left unmatched. The CDR3 covers 15 residues. Germline V lookup: CDR1 SGHRS, CDR2 YFSETQ. The CDR3 nucleotides are TGCGCCAGCAGCTTTGGGACAGGGCACACAGATACGCAGTATTTT. Translated, it gives CASSFGTGHTDTQYF.

The gene calls are TRBV9 and TRBJ2-2; D call uncertain. Trimming shortened V by 5 bases and J by 7 bases, and 9 bases separated the two germline ends. This CDR3 comprises 12 residues. Looked up from germline, CDR1 is SGDLS and CDR2 is YYNGEE. CDR3 nucleotide sequence: TGTGCCAGCAGTTCTGCCGGCGGGGAGCTGTTTTTT. Its translation is CASSSAGGELFF.

This clone is a singleton in its sample. The chain links TRBV23-1 to TRBJ1-2, with 7 nucleotides matching TRBD1. TRBV23-1 is given ORF status, its function remaining uncertain. This CDR3 is 11 amino acids long. With 7 bases clipped from V and 6 bases from J, the junction kept 2 bases outside the gene matches. The CDR3 sequence: CASTTGDGYTF. CDR3 DNA sequence: TGCGCCAGCACTACAGGGGATGGCTACACCTTC.

J is TRBJ1-2 and V is TRBV2; tentatively, D is TRBD1 (5 bases). Trimming removed 4 bases at V and 5 bases at J, with 14 bases between. Looked up from germline, CDR1 is SNHLY and CDR2 is FYNNEI. This CDR3 comprises 14 residues. The CDR3 is CASSAGAGGYGYTF. The CDR3 bases are TGTGCCAGCAGTGCCGGGGCCGGGGGTTATGGCTACACCTTC.

V is TRBV6-5 and J is TRBJ2-5, with D possibly being TRBD1 (5 bases). CDR1 MNHEY and CDR2 SVGAGI come from the germline V gene. The V gene lost 5 bases and the J gene lost 9 bases, with 16 bases spanning the gap. This CDR3 is 13 amino acids long. The CDR3 here is CASSGPGVRAQYF. CDR3 DNA sequence: TGTGCCAGCAGTGGGCCCGGCGTCAGGGCCCAGTACTTC.

V and J are TRBV19 and TRBJ1-1; 7 bases are a match to TRBD1. The CDR3 has 11 amino acids. The ends lost 8 bases at V and 7 bases at J; junction bases unmatched: 4. CDR1 and CDR2 (germline): LNHDA, SQIVND (reference sequence). The CDR3 is CASQGVLEAFF. CDR3 DNA sequence: TGTGCCAGTCAGGGGGTACTTGAAGCTTTCTTT.

This sequence joins TRBV5-8 and TRBJ1-5; D is perhaps TRBD1 (6 bases). The length of the CDR3 is 19 residues. The V end lost 7 bases, the J end lost 3 bases, and 29 bases lay between the germline ends. From germline, CDR1 is SGHTS and CDR2 YDEGEE. CDR3 sequence: CASRKLGGQQLEINQPQHF. CDR3 bases: TGTGCCAGCCGAAAGTTGGGGGGGCAGCAGTTGGAAATCAATCAGCCCCAGCATTTT.

The chain links TRBV29-1 to TRBJ1-4, with TRBD1 as a possible D gene (6 bases). CDR3 length: 15 amino acids. The ends were cut back, 1 base at V and 5 bases at J, with 14 bases in the middle. Germline V gene sequence: CDR1 SQVTM, CDR2 ANQGSEA. CDR3 sequence: CSVEVWAGENEKLFF. In DNA form, the CDR3 reads TGCAGCGTTGAAGTTTGGGCAGGGGAAAATGAAAAACTGTTTTTT.

The chain has TRBV4-1 and TRBJ1-1; 7 positions agree with TRBD1. Trimming removed 0 bases from V and 10 bases from J; junction bases left unmatched: 8. The germline gives CDR1 MGHRA, CDR2 YSYEKL. CDR3 length: 14 amino acids. CDR3 sequence: CASSQDRAGGIAFF. Written as DNA, the CDR3 is TGCGCCAGCAGCCAAGATAGGGCAGGGGGTATAGCTTTCTTT.

V gene TRBV11-2 combines with J gene TRBJ2-5, with 7 bases identical to TRBD1. This CDR3 region has 16 residues. J was trimmed by 4 bases and V by 3 bases; bases with no gene match: 11. The germline gives CDR1 SGHAT, CDR2 FQNNGV. This CDR3 reads CASSFEGRQGPETQYF. The CDR3 coding sequence is TGTGCCAGCAGCTTTGAGGGGAGACAGGGACCAGAGACCCAGTACTTC.

This clone was detected a few times. The chain employs TRBV6-1 and TRBJ1-6, with TRBD1 matching 7 bases. The trim removed 6 bases at V and 12 bases at J, leaving 8 bases unmatched. The CDR3 has 13 residues. The germline V gene has CDR1 MNHNS and CDR2 SASEGT. The CDR3, as DNA: TGTGCCAGCAGGAGAGAGACAGGGAAACCCCTCCACTTT. The encoded protein is CASRRETGKPLHF.

The chain recombines TRBV9 with TRBJ2-3; D uncertain. Germline V CDR1 and CDR2: SGDLS, YYNGEE. The V end lost 4 bases, the J end lost 4 bases, and 13 bases lay between the germline ends. This CDR3 region has 14 residues. In nucleotides, the CDR3 is TGTGCCAGCAGCCGAAGCGATTCCTCAGATACGCAGTATTTT. Protein sequence: CASSRSDSSDTQYF.

V and J are TRBV5-1 and TRBJ1-5, with TRBD1 matching over 12 bases. Looked up from germline, CDR1 is SGHRS and CDR2 is YFSETQ. CDR3 length: 17 amino acids. V shed 4 bases, J shed 6 bases, and the junction held 11 bases outside the gene matches. The DNA of the CDR3 is TGCGCCAGCAGCCCGGGACAGGGGGCGCAGGACGGTCAGCCCCAGCATTTT. Protein product: CASSPGQGAQDGQPQHF.

The chain links TRBV4-2 to TRBJ2-1; the match to TRBD1 covers 10 bases. The CDR3 has 15 amino acids. The ends lost 4 bases at V and 8 bases at J; junction bases unmatched: 8. CDR1 LGHNA and CDR2 YNFKEQ come from the germline V gene. Here the CDR3 reads CASSPVGQGPDEQFF. The CDR3, as DNA: TGTGCCAGCAGCCCGGTGGGACAGGGGCCGGATGAGCAGTTCTTC.

The chain uses TRBV7-6 and TRBJ1-1, with unresolved D. This CDR3 spans 13 amino acids. Germline V gene data show CDR1 as SGHVS and CDR2 as FNYEAQ. Trimming pared 2 bases from V and 6 bases from J, leaving 10 bases between. CDR3 residues: CASSLYSGAEAFF. CDR3 sequence (DNA): TGTGCCAGCAGCTTATACAGCGGCGCTGAAGCTTTCTTT.

This clone was observed a few times. This chain connects TRBV7-3 to TRBJ2-1, with 13 nucleotides matching TRBD2. CDR3 size: 19 residues. Losses at the gene ends were 2 bases for V and 0 bases for J; bases not matched to a gene: 7. Per germline, CDR1 SGHTA and CDR2 FQGTGA. CDR3 in DNA: TGTGCCAGCAGCTTATACGGGACTAGCGGGGTCTACTCCTACAATGAGCAGTTCTTC. Protein product: CASSLYGTSGVYSYNEQFF.

Here the CDR3 reads CASVRQGGQPQHF. CDR3 nucleotide sequence: TGTGCCAGTGTCCGACAGGGCGGCCAGCCCCAGCATTTT. The rearrangement uses TRBV19 and TRBJ1-5; 7 nucleotides align to TRBD1. The V gene's germline CDR1 is LNHDA and CDR2 SQIVND (reference sequence). This CDR3 comprises 13 residues. V was pared by 8 bases and J by 7 bases, with 8 bases of the junction left unmatched. The full variable domain, completed using reference TRBV19 and TRBJ1-5, is DGGITQSPKYLFRKEGQNVTLSCEQNLNHDAMYWYRQDPGQGLRLIYYSQIVNDFQKGDIAEGYSVSREKKESFPLTVTSAQKNPTAFYLCASVRQGGQPQHFGDGTRLSIL.

The chain links TRBV2 to TRBJ1-1; weak D call: TRBD1 (5 bases). Germline assignment: CDR1 SNHLY and CDR2 FYNNEI. CDR3 length: 13 residues. The V and J ends lost 9 bases and 5 bases respectively, with 16 bases between them. The CDR3 nucleotides are TGTGCCAGTTGGGGGGGAGGGTGGACTGAAGCTTTCTTT. Protein sequence: CASWGGGWTEAFF.

This clone showed up many times. V and J are TRBV10-3 and TRBJ1-4; D ambiguous. Deletions cut 3 bases from V and 6 bases from J, with 8 bases between. The CDR3 extends over 13 amino acids. Per the germline V gene, CDR1 is ENHRY and CDR2 is SYGVKD. CDR3 nucleotides: TGTGCCATCAGTGACCCGAAGCATGAAAAACTGTTTTTT. It yields the protein CAISDPKHEKLFF.

The CDR3, as DNA: TGCGCCAGCAGCCAAGCTACAGGGGCCTATGGCTACACCTTC. Its protein is CASSQATGAYGYTF. The chain couples TRBV4-1 to TRBJ1-2; the match to TRBD1 covers 7 bases. The CDR3 extends over 14 amino acids. Per germline, CDR1 MGHRA and CDR2 YSYEKL. V shed 1 base, J shed 4 bases, and the junction held 3 bases outside the gene matches.

This clone was counted between two and nine times. This chain joins TRBV6-5 and TRBJ2-2; a weak D match, TRBD1 (6 bases). Germline values: CDR1 MNHEY, CDR2 SVGAGI. The CDR3 has 14 residues. Trimming shortened V by 6 bases and J by 6 bases, and 14 bases separated the two germline ends. The DNA of the CDR3 is TGTGCCAGCAGACTTACAGGGAATGCCGGGGAGCTGTTTTTT. Protein: CASRLTGNAGELFF.

This clone was observed once. The chain is built from TRBV6-6 and TRBJ1-5; no clear D. Germline V CDR1 and CDR2: MNHNY, SVGAGI (reference sequence). The CDR3 is made up of 11 amino acids. V dropped 6 bases and J dropped 11 bases, with 11 bases sitting between them. CDR3 residues: CASREEGTQHF. The CDR3 DNA reads TGTGCCAGCAGGGAAGAGGGAACCCAGCATTTT.

This clone was counted only a few times. The chain links TRBV29-1 to TRBJ1-3; D is undetermined. The CDR3 covers 15 residues. Trimming cost V 2 bases and J 0 bases, with 11 bases left between them. Germline V gene data show CDR1 as SQVTM and CDR2 as ANQGSEA. CDR3 coding DNA: TGCAGCGTTGAAAAGTGGGGAGACTCTGGAAACACCATATATTTT. Translation gives CSVEKWGDSGNTIYF.